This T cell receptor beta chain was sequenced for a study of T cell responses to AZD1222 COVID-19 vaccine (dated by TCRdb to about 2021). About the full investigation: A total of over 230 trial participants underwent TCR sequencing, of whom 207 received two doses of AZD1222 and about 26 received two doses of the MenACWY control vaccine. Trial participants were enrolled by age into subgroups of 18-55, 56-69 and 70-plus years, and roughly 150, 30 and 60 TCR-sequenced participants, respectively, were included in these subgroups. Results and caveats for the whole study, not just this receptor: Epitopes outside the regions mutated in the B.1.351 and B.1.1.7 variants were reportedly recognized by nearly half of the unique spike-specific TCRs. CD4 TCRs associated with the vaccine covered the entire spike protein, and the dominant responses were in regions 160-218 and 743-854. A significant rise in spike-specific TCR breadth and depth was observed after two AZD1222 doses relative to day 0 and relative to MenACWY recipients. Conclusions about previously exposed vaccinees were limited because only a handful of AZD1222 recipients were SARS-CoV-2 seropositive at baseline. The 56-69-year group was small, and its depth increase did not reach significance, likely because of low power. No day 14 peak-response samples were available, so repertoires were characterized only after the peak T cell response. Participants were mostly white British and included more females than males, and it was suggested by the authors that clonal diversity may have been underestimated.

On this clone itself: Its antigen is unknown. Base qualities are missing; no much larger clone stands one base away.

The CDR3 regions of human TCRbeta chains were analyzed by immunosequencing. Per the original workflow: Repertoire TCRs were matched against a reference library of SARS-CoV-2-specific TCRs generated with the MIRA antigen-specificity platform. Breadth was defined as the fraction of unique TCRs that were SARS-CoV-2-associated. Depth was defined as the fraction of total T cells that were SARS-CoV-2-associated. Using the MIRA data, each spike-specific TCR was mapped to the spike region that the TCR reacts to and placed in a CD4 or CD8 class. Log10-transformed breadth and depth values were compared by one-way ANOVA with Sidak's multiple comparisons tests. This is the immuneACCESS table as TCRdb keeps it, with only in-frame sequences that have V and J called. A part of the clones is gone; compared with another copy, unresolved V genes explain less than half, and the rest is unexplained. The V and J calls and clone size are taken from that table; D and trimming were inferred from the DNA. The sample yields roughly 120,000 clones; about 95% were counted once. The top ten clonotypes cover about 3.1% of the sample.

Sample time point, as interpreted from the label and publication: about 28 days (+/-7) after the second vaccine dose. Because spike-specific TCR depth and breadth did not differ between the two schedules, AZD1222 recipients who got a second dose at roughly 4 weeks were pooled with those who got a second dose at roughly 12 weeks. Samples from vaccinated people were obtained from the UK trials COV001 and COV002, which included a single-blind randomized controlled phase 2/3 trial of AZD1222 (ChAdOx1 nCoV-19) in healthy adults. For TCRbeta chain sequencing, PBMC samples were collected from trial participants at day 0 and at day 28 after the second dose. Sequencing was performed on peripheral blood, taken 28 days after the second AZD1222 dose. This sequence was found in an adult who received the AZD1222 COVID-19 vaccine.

The bases read TGTGCCAGCAGTCAGGCCGGGGAGCTGTTTTTT. Translated, this gives CASSQAGELFF. The chain couples TRBV25-1 to TRBJ2-2, with the D gene call left open. Including the terminal cysteine and phenylalanine, the CDR3 comprises 11 residues. This entry keeps only the CDR3 DNA: 33 bases, framed from base 1. CDR1 and CDR2, looked up from the germline V gene, are MGHDK and SYGVNS. Between the V and J ends, shortened by 5 bases and 6 bases respectively, the junction contains 4 bases.